Each of the 27 T cell receptor beta chains below was sequenced from the same sample in a study of cytomegalovirus exposure and HLA in healthy donors. With 60 Vbeta and 13 Jbeta primers, the PCR was carried out. Some clones are missing from TCRdb's copy, which holds only in-frame ones; the method was immunoSEQ multiplex PCR. The table lists 180,000 or so clones, around 85% of them singletons, with roughly 10% in the top ten. The sequenced material came from PBMCs. The source of these receptors is a man younger than 35 in good health and CMV-seropositive.

The V and J genes are TRBV18 and TRBJ1-5; TRBD1 matches 10 bases. The CDR3 is made up of 15 amino acids. Germline loops: CDR1 KGHSH, CDR2 LQKENI. Trimming at V came to 6 bases and at J to 4 bases, leaving 6 bases not matched to a gene. The CDR3 reads CASSEGQGGNQPQHF. CDR3 DNA: TGTGCCAGCTCGGAAGGACAGGGGGGGAATCAGCCCCAGCATTTT. Drawing the rest from reference TRBV18 and TRBJ1-5, the complete variable domain is NAGVMQNPRHLVRRRGQEARLRCSPMKGHSHVYWYRQLPEEGLKFMVYLQKENIIDESGMPKERFSAEFPKEGPSILRIQQVVRGDSAAYFCASSEGQGGNQPQHFGDGTRLSIL.

This clone was seen once. CDR3 in DNA: TGTGCCAGCAGCCGAACCCTACAGGGGGCGGATATCGGGGAGCTGTTTTTT. Translating gives CASSRTLQGADIGELFF. The gene calls are TRBV7-8 and TRBJ2-2, with TRBD1 identical over 9 bases. The CDR3 is 17 amino acids. From germline, CDR1 is SGHVS and CDR2 FQNEAQ. Losses at the gene ends were 5 bases for V and 7 bases for J; bases not matched to a gene: 14.

The chain uses TRBV27 and TRBJ1-1; 8 bases line up with TRBD1. The V and J ends lost 4 bases and 2 bases, in that order; junction bases with no gene match: 3. The CDR3 spans 14 residues. Germline V CDR1 and CDR2: MNHEY, SMNVEV (reference sequence). The chain's CDR3 is CASSWTGHNTEAFF. The CDR3, as DNA: TGTGCCAGCAGTTGGACAGGGCACAACACTGAAGCTTTCTTT.

The genes are TRBV10-3 and TRBJ2-7, with 8 bases lining up with TRBD1. This CDR3 region has 11 residues. Per the germline V gene, CDR1 is ENHRY and CDR2 is SYGVKD. V lost 11 bases, J lost 3 bases, and 3 bases stayed unmatched. CDR3 sequence: CAATGGYEQYF. The CDR3 coding sequence is TGTGCCGCAACAGGGGGCTACGAGCAGTACTTC.

The rearrangement uses TRBV6-5 and TRBJ1-5; D is unresolved. Germline values: CDR1 MNHEY, CDR2 SVGAGI. There are 13 residues in the CDR3. V was clipped by 0 bases and J by 7 bases, with 7 bases between them. The CDR3 DNA is TGTGCCAGCAGTTACTCCCCGGGACAGCCCCAGCATTTT. It specifies CASSYSPGQPQHF.

In the case of this clone: At one end, the junction sequence differs from germline, possibly due to a read error. The J gene is TRBJ1-1, the V gene TRBV2, with TRBD1 matching over 7 bases. Germline loops: CDR1 SNHLY, CDR2 FYNNEI. CDR3 length: 15 amino acids. In nucleotides, the CDR3 is TGTGCCACCAGTGTTGCGGGACAGACTAACTATGAAGCTTTCTTT. Its protein is CATSVAGQTNYEAFF.

This chain connects TRBV5-4 to TRBJ2-3; D is uncertain. V was cut by 4 bases and J by 3 bases, with 12 bases left in between. This CDR3 comprises 14 residues. Per germline, CDR1 SGHNT and CDR2 YYREEE (reference sequence). The CDR3 region is CASSPQVGTDTQYF. DNA for the CDR3: TGTGCCAGCAGCCCCCAGGTGGGTACAGATACGCAGTATTTT.

This clone appeared a single time. J is TRBJ1-2 and V is TRBV6-1; D unclear. V was trimmed by 1 base and J by 5 bases, leaving 5 bases between them. Germline V gene lookup returns CDR1 MNHNS and CDR2 SASEGT. The CDR3 contains 12 residues. This CDR3 is CASSEGVYGYTF. The CDR3 nucleotides read TGTGCCAGCAGTGAAGGCGTGTATGGCTACACCTTC.

J is TRBJ1-5 and V is TRBV7-9; D possibly corresponds to TRBD1 (5 bases). This CDR3 has 14 amino acids. V lost 3 bases, J lost 6 bases, and 12 bases lay in between. CDR1 is SEHNR, CDR2 FQNEAQ, per germline (reference sequence). In DNA form, the CDR3 reads TGTGCCAGCAGCTTCGGGGGTTCCCGTCAGCCCCAGCATTTT. It is translated as CASSFGGSRQPQHF.

The chain couples TRBV6-1 to TRBJ2-7; 14 bases line up with TRBD2. The V segment lost 7 bases and the J segment 10 bases; nucleotides outside the gene matches: 9. The CDR3 runs to 14 residues. Germline CDR1 reads MNHNS; CDR2 reads SASEGT. CDR3 nucleotides: TGTGCCAGCACTATGACTAGCGGGGGGGCCGATCAGTACTTC. Protein sequence: CASTMTSGGADQYF.

The J gene is TRBJ2-5, the V gene TRBV2; tentatively, D is TRBD2 (7 bases). The germline V gene encodes CDR1 SNHLY and CDR2 FYNNEI. Trimming stripped 7 bases from V and 5 bases from J, with 23 bases between. The CDR3 is 16 amino acids. The CDR3 DNA is TGTGCCAGCATCGATCCCTGGGGGGGGGCAGGGGAGACCCAGTACTTC. It encodes CASIDPWGGAGETQYF.

The chain uses TRBV7-9 and TRBJ1-2, with TRBD1 matching 7 bases. The CDR3 is 14 amino acids. Germline trimming cut 5 bases from V and 2 bases from J; bases unmatched to any gene: 5. Germline CDR1 and CDR2: SEHNR and FQNEAQ (reference sequence). The CDR3 bases are TGTGCCAGCAGCCCAGGACAGGAAAACTATGGCTACACCTTC. It yields the protein CASSPGQENYGYTF.

The chain links TRBV7-8 to TRBJ2-7; 9 nucleotides match TRBD1. Germline V gene lookup returns CDR1 SGHVS and CDR2 FQNEAQ. V was pared by 4 bases and J by 5 bases, with 6 bases of the junction left unmatched. The CDR3 extends over 14 amino acids. CDR3 residues: CASSWTRTGDEQYF. CDR3 DNA: TGTGCCAGCAGCTGGACCCGGACAGGGGACGAGCAGTACTTC.

This clone was picked up a small number of times. Within the sample, other DNA sequences also encode this same CDR3. The chain recombines TRBV27 with TRBJ1-5; possible D gene TRBD1, 6 bases. Trimming stripped 6 bases from V and 4 bases from J, with 13 bases between. The CDR3 is 14 amino acids. CDR1 and CDR2 from the germline V gene are MNHEY and SMNVEV (reference sequence). This CDR3 reads CASSIQGGNQPQHF. The CDR3 DNA follows: TGTGCCAGCAGCATACAGGGTGGGAATCAGCCCCAGCATTTT.

The V call is TRBV10-2, the J call TRBJ2-1; the match to TRBD2 covers 10 bases. V trimming: 4 bases; J trimming: 0 bases; junction bases outside the gene matches: 12. The CDR3 covers 19 residues. Per the germline V gene, CDR1 is WSHSY and CDR2 is SAAADI. The DNA for the CDR3 is TGCGCCAGCAGTGTGTTAGCGGGGGGCGCGGGGAGCTCCTACAATGAGCAGTTCTTC. This sequence encodes CASSVLAGGAGSSYNEQFF.

The chain combines TRBV7-2 with TRBJ1-6, with D possibly TRBD1 on 5 matching bases. V lost 2 bases and J 7 bases, leaving 15 bases between the germline ends. Germline V gene lookup returns CDR1 SGHTA and CDR2 FQGNSA. The CDR3 has 16 amino acids. CDR3 in DNA: TGTGCCAGCAGCTTAACCCCGGGACTCCCGAATTCACCCCTCCACTTT. This translates into CASSLTPGLPNSPLHF. Drawing the rest from reference TRBV7-2 and TRBJ1-6, the complete variable domain is GAGVSQSPSNKVTEKGKDVELRCDPISGHTALYWYRQSLGQGLEFLIYFQGNSAPDKSGLPSDRFSAERTGGSVSTLTIQRTQQEDSAVYLCASSLTPGLPNSPLHFGNGTRLTVT.

This clone appeared a single time. CDR3 loop: CASSPGLGAYEQYF. DNA of the CDR3: TGTGCCAGCAGCCCGGGACTAGGTGCCTACGAGCAGTACTTC. V usage is TRBV7-2 and J usage is TRBJ2-7; 8 bases fit TRBD2. Per germline, CDR1 SGHTA and CDR2 FQGNSA. The ends lost 5 bases at V and 2 bases at J; junction bases unmatched: 5. CDR3 length equals 14 residues.

The genes are TRBV7-9 and TRBJ1-6; no firm D call. The CDR3 consists of 15 residues. V was trimmed by 2 bases and J by 7 bases, leaving 12 bases between them. The germline V gene has CDR1 SEHNR and CDR2 FQNEAQ (reference sequence). CDR3 region: CASSLSRLKNSPLHF. CDR3 DNA: TGTGCCAGCAGCTTAAGCAGGTTAAAAAATTCACCCCTCCACTTT.

This rearrangement joins TRBV7-2 to TRBJ2-3, with 14 bases fitting TRBD2. The CDR3 loop spans 19 amino acids. V shed 5 bases and J 0 bases; nucleotides not matched to a gene: 10. Germline V gene sequence: CDR1 SGHTA, CDR2 FQGNSA. The CDR3 loop is CASSPRGLAGDYSTDTQYF. The CDR3 coding sequence is TGTGCCAGCAGCCCCCGGGGACTAGCGGGGGATTATAGCACAGATACGCAGTATTTT.

The J gene is TRBJ2-1, the V gene TRBV7-9; 12 bases agree with TRBD1. With V trimmed by 5 bases and J by 6 bases, 5 bases remained unmatched. This CDR3 has 15 residues. Germline CDR1 reads SEHNR; CDR2 reads FQNEAQ (reference sequence). CDR3 sequence: CASSGQGQGANEQFF. CDR3 coding DNA: TGTGCCAGCAGCGGCCAGGGACAGGGGGCCAATGAGCAGTTCTTC.

In its sample, this clone was seen a few times. Here the CDR3 DNA reads TGTGCCAGTACTGAGTTTCGGAGGGACTATGGCTACACCTTC. Translating gives CASTEFRRDYGYTF. The V gene is TRBV19, the J gene TRBJ1-2; D gene uncertain. V lost 7 bases and J 3 bases, leaving 15 bases between the germline ends. The CDR3 extends over 14 amino acids. Germline CDR1 is LNHDA and CDR2 is SQIVND (reference sequence).

The chain joins TRBV11-2 to TRBJ2-2; the match to TRBD2 covers 14 bases. The V gene's germline CDR1 is SGHAT and CDR2 FQNNGV. The CDR3 sequence is 15 residues long. Trimming took 8 bases from V and 4 from J; bases not matched to a gene: 3. This chain's CDR3 is CASLGLAGGTGELFF. The CDR3 region has the DNA TGTGCCAGCCTAGGACTAGCGGGGGGCACCGGGGAGCTGTTTTTT.

The chain joins TRBV5-1 to TRBJ2-7; the D gene is possibly TRBD1 (6 bases). Trimming removed 1 base at V and 7 bases at J, with 15 bases between. The CDR3 runs to 14 residues. Looked up from germline, CDR1 is SGHRS and CDR2 is YFSETQ. The CDR3 DNA reads TGCGCCAGCAGCTTGCCGCAGGGGTCGGGAGAGCAGTACTTC. It encodes CASSLPQGSGEQYF.

J is TRBJ2-7 and V is TRBV5-5; D call uncertain. V was clipped by 3 bases and J by 4 bases, with 5 bases between them. Germline CDR1 reads SGHKS; CDR2 reads YYEKEE (reference sequence). The CDR3 is 11 amino acids. The CDR3 bases are TGTGCCAGCAGCTCGACTTACGAGCAGTACTTC. Translation gives CASSSTYEQYF. The full variable domain, rest sourced from reference TRBV5-5 and TRBJ2-7, is DAGVTQSPTHLIKTRGQQVTLRCSPISGHKSVSWYQQVLGQGPQFIFQYYEKEERGRGNFPDRFSARQFPNYSSELNVNALLLGDSALYLCASSSTYEQYFGPGTRLTVT.

The gene calls are TRBV11-2 and TRBJ1-1; D is possibly TRBD1 (6 bases). Germline CDR1 reads SGHAT; CDR2 reads FQNNGV. With 5 bases removed from V and 4 bases from J, the gap between germline ends came to 11 bases. The CDR3 totals 13 residues. The CDR3 sequence is CASSARGGTEAFF. The CDR3 nucleotides read TGTGCCAGCAGCGCCAGGGGTGGCACTGAAGCTTTCTTT.

A single count supports this clone. V gene TRBV7-9 combines with J gene TRBJ1-6, with D perhaps matching TRBD1 (5 bases). Trimming cost V 9 bases and J 6 bases, with 15 bases left between them. Germline CDR1 reads SEHNR; CDR2 reads FQNEAQ (reference sequence). The CDR3 contains 14 residues. CDR3 nucleotide sequence: TGTGCCAGACCCCCGAAGACAGTTAATTCACCCCTCCACTTT. Translated, it gives CARPPKTVNSPLHF. The whole variable domain, filled in from reference TRBV7-9 and TRBJ1-6, reads DTGVSQNPRHKITKRGQNVTFRCDPISEHNRLYWYRQTLGQGPEFLTYFQNEAQLEKSRLLSDRFSAERPKGSFSTLEIQRTEQGDSAMYLCARPPKTVNSPLHFGNGTRLTVT.

The chain uses TRBV5-5 and TRBJ1-5; a possible D gene is TRBD1 (5 bases). CDR3 size: 14 residues. V was trimmed by 4 bases and J by 4 bases, leaving 12 bases between them. Germline V CDR1 and CDR2: SGHKS, YYEKEE (reference sequence). For the CDR3, the DNA is TGTGCCAGCAGCCAAAGACAGACTAATCAGCCCCAGCATTTT. The encoded protein is CASSQRQTNQPQHF.